The 11 T cell receptor beta chains given below trace back to one sample, sequenced in a study of response to subunit inactivated influenza vaccine. TCRdb recomputed calls from the RT-PCR reads with MiXCR, one row per CDR3 protein. The sample records 700,000 to 900,000 distinct CDR3 sequences, approximately 22% being singletons. Sequences were derived from PBMCs from blood, sampled more than 4 days after vaccination. The receptors here all came from a man between 45 and 60 years old who received an inactivated influenza vaccine.

The V call is TRBV10-3, the J call TRBJ2-3; the D gene is possibly TRBD1 (5 bases). Germline assignment: CDR1 ENHRY and CDR2 SYGVKD. Trimming pared 4 bases from V and 3 bases from J, leaving 8 bases between. There are 13 residues in the CDR3. The CDR3 DNA reads TGTGCCATCAGTGGACAGTCGACAGATACGCAGTATTTT. Its translation is CAISGQSTDTQYF.

This chain connects TRBV27 to TRBJ2-7; D perhaps matches TRBD2 (6 bases). From germline, CDR1 is MNHEY and CDR2 SMNVEV (reference sequence). Trimming stripped 0 bases from V and 4 bases from J, with 13 bases between. The CDR3 covers 15 residues. CDR3 coding DNA: TGTGCCAGCAGTTTATCGGAAGCGGGCTCTTACGAGCAGTACTTC. It yields the protein CASSLSEAGSYEQYF.

This clonotype was counted ten times or more. The junction and the germline gene differ at one end; a read error may be behind it. V usage is TRBV5-1 and J usage is TRBJ2-2, with D unclear. The CDR3 has 14 amino acids. CDR1 and CDR2 from the germline V gene are SGHRS and YFSETQ. The CDR3 coding sequence is TGTGCCAGCAGTTTAGGGCAGACCACCGGGGAGCTGTTTTTT. Protein: CASSLGQTTGELFF.

The chain employs TRBV12-3 or TRBV12-4 and TRBJ2-5, with 7 positions matching TRBD1. The CDR3 spans 14 residues. Unmatched junction bases numbered 9, after V lost 4 bases and J lost 7 bases. CDR3 loop: CASSSQTGRVTQYF. The CDR3 DNA reads TGTGCCAGCAGTTCACAGACAGGGCGGGTGACCCAGTACTTC.

At least ten counts were recorded for this clonotype. V gene TRBV6-2 or TRBV6-3 combines with J gene TRBJ2-7, with TRBD2 matching 9 bases. Germline V lookup: CDR1 MNHEY, CDR2 SVGEGT. V was pared by 6 bases and J by 6 bases, with 12 bases of the junction left unmatched. The CDR3 totals 15 residues. As DNA, the CDR3 is TGTGCCAGCAGAAGCGGGGGGAACCTCTCGGGCGAGCAGTACTTC. Translated: CASRSGGNLSGEQYF.

This clonotype has only a few counts. This CDR3 is CASKVGSYNEQFF. Here the CDR3 DNA reads TGTGCCAGCAAGGTAGGCTCCTACAATGAGCAGTTCTTC. The chain uses TRBV28 and TRBJ2-1; D call uncertain. Trimming left V 7 bases short and J 0 bases short, with 7 bases between. From germline, CDR1 is MDHEN and CDR2 SYDVKM. The length of the CDR3 is 13 residues.

The V gene is TRBV12-3 or TRBV12-4, the J gene TRBJ2-7; 9 nucleotides agree with TRBD1. The V segment lost 3 bases and the J segment 3 bases; nucleotides outside the gene matches: 6. This CDR3 has 15 amino acids. The CDR3 nucleotides read TGTGCCAGCAGTTTTCTTCCGGGACAGGGCTACGAGCAGTACTTC. This translates into CASSFLPGQGYEQYF.

There are many counts of this clonotype. The V call is TRBV5-1, the J call TRBJ1-5; D possibly corresponds to TRBD1 (6 bases). With 4 bases removed from V and 0 bases from J, the gap between germline ends came to 11 bases. There are 15 residues in the CDR3. CDR1 and CDR2 (germline): SGHRS, YFSETQ. In nucleotides, the CDR3 is TGCGCCAGCAGCCCCGGGACATATAGCAATCAGCCCCAGCATTTT. This gives the protein CASSPGTYSNQPQHF.

This clonotype was picked up a small number of times. The chain has TRBV29-1 and TRBJ2-3; D possibly corresponds to TRBD2 (6 bases). V was cut by 5 bases and J by 2 bases, with 8 bases left in between. This CDR3 region has 12 residues. The germline V gene has CDR1 SQVTM and CDR2 ANQGSEA. In nucleotides, the CDR3 is TGCAGCGTTATGCGGGACACAGATACGCAGTATTTT. Translation: CSVMRDTDTQYF.

This clonotype has more than one count but fewer than ten. The J gene is TRBJ1-1, the V gene TRBV6-5; D remains ambiguous. Germline V gene lookup returns CDR1 MNHEY and CDR2 SVGAGI. The CDR3 contains 14 residues. Trimming shortened V by 6 bases and J by 0 bases, and 11 bases separated the two germline ends. CDR3: CASSYKLLNTEAFF. CDR3 coding DNA: TGTGCCAGCAGCTACAAGCTCCTGAACACTGAAGCTTTCTTT.

This clonotype turned up a few times. The V gene is TRBV20-1, the J gene TRBJ2-7, with a weak D call TRBD1 (6 bases). V was shortened by 6 bases and J by 2 bases, with 17 bases between the two germline ends. CDR1 is DFQATT, CDR2 SNEGSKA, per germline (reference sequence). The CDR3 is made up of 14 amino acids. CDR3 in amino acids: CSAKDSPRPYEQYF. CDR3 coding DNA: TGCAGTGCCAAGGACAGTCCGAGACCCTACGAGCAGTACTTC.